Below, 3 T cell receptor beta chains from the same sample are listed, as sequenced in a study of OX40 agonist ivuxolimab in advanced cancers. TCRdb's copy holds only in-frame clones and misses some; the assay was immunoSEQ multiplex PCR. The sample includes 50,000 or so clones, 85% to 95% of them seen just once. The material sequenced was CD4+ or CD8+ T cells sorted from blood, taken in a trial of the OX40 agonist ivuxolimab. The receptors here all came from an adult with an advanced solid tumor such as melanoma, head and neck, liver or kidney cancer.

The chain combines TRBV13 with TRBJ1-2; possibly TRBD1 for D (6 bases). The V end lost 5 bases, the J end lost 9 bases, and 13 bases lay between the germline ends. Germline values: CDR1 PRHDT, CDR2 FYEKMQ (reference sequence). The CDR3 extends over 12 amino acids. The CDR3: CASSGPRGSYTF. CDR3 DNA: TGTGCCAGCAGCGGTCCCAGGGGTAGCTACACCTTC.

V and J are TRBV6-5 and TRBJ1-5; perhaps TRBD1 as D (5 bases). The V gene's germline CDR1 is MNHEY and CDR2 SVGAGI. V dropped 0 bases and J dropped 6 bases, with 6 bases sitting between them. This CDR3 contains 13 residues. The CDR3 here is CASSYSGVQPQHF. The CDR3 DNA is TGTGCCAGCAGTTACTCGGGGGTTCAGCCCCAGCATTTT.

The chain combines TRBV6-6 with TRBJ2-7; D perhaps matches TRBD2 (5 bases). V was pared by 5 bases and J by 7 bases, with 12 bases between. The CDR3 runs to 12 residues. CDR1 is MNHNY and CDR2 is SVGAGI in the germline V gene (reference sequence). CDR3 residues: CASSLITGEQYF. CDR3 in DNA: TGTGCCAGCAGTCTTATTACGGGGGAGCAGTACTTC.